This TCR beta chain is from a study of T cell repertoires in cytomegalovirus infection. This clonotype was counted at least ten times. V dropped 6 bases and J dropped 1 base, with 9 bases sitting between them. CDR3 length: 13 residues. Germline CDR1 is SGHTA and CDR2 is FQGNSA. TCRdb independently ran MiXCR on the reads; one entry per CDR3 protein. This repertoire shows about 260,000 distinct CDR3 sequences, 12% to 15% found once; its top ten account for 8.5% to 10%. J is TRBJ1-1 and V is TRBV7-2; D remains unclear. What was sequenced was PBMCs. The TCR comes from a human donor in good health (CMV status not recorded). Some clones in this sample may be carry-over from other donors' samples. This chain's CDR3 is CASSSDRNTEAFF. DNA of the CDR3: TGTGCCAGCAGTTCGGACCGGAACACTGAAGCTTTCTTT.